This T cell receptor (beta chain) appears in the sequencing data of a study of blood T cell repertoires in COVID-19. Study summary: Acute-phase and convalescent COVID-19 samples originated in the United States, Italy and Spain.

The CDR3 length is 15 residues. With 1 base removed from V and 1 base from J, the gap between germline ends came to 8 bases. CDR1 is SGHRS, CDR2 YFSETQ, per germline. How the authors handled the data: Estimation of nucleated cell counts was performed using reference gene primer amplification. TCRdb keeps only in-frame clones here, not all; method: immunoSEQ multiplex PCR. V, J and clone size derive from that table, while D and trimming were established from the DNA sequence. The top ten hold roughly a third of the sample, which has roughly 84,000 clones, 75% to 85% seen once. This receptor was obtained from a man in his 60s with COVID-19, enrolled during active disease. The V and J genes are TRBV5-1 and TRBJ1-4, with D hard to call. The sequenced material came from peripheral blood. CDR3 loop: CASSLSPITNEKLFF. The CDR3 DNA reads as TGCGCCAGCAGCTTGTCCCCAATAACTAATGAAAAACTGTTTTTT.